The TCR beta chain described here comes from a study of Ad26.COV2.S vaccination and SARS-CoV-2 variants. The treatment is: over 15 received Ad26.COV2.S at low or high dose, single or two shots; about five received placebo; per-sample allocation not given. At day 63 after the first vaccine or placebo injection, samples were drawn. Germline loops: CDR1 SGHVS, CDR2 FNYEAQ. Trimming removed 5 bases from V and 2 bases from J, with 22 bases in between. This CDR3 contains 18 residues. The assay was immunoSEQ multiplex PCR, and TCRdb's table has in-frame clones only and misses some. The repertoire consists of 300,000 to 400,000 clones, with roughly 90% occurring once and the leading ten covering 5% to 6.5%.

The sequenced sample was peripheral blood, obtained in a trial of Ad26.COV2.S vaccine versus placebo. The V and J genes are TRBV7-6 and TRBJ2-1; D gene unclear. This clonotype was obtained from a person aged 18-65 years who received the Ad26.COV2.S COVID-19 vaccine or a placebo. The CDR3 sequence is CASSPPKIRSLTYNEQFF. The CDR3 DNA follows: TGTGCCAGCAGCCCCCCCAAAATTCGGTCCCTCACCTACAATGAGCAGTTCTTC.